This TCR beta chain comes out of a study of T cells after posttransplantation cyclophosphamide. Study-wide points: Tissue-infiltrating T cells from skin or gut overlapped little with blood T cells.

Treatment was busulfan-fludarabine conditioning, a marrow graft, and cyclophosphamide on days +3 and +4. Clones were sequenced by immunoSEQ multiplex PCR, and TCRdb holds only the in-frame ones, with some missing. The sample holds about 5,400 clones, and no clone turns up only once. This clone has at least ten counts. Antigen: not known. The length of the CDR3 is 16 residues. Germline V gene sequence: CDR1 KGHSH, CDR2 LQKENI. V lost 2 bases, J lost 6 bases, and 19 bases lay in between. The specimen was PBMCs, collected after allogeneic stem cell transplant with posttransplant cyclophosphamide. The chain uses TRBV18 and TRBJ1-1; perhaps TRBD1 as D (5 bases). The receptor's source is a female patient aged 30 to 40 who received an allogeneic stem cell transplant from an unrelated donor, was CMV-positive, and had acute and chronic GVHD. Some T cells may possibly be graft donor cells. The CDR3 loop reads CASSPLDIELTAEAFF. The CDR3 nucleotides are TGTGCCAGCTCACCATTGGACATAGAGCTAACGGCTGAAGCTTTCTTT.